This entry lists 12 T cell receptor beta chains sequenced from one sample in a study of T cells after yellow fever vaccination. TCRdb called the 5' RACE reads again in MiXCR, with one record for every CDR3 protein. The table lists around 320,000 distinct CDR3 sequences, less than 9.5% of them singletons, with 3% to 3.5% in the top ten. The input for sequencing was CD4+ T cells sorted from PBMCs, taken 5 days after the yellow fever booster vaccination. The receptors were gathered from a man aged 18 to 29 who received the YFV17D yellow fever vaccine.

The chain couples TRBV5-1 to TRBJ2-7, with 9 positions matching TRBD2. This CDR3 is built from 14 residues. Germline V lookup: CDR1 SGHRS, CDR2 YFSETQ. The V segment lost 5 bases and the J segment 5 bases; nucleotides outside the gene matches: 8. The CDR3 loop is CASRQRGVNNEQYV. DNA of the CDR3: TGCGCCAGCAGGCAGCGGGGGGTAAACAACGAGCAGTACGTC.

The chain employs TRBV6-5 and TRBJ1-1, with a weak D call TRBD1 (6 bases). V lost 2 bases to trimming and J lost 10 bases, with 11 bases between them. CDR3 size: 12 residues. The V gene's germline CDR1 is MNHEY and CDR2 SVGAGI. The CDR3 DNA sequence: TGTGCCAGCAGTTACATCGGGGGCGTAGCTTTCTTT. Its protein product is CASSYIGGVAFF.

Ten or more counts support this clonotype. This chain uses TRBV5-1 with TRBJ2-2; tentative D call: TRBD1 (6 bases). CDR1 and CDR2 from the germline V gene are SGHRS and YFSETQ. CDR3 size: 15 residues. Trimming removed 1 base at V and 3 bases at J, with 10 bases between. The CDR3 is CASSLLGGDTGELFF. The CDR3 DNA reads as TGCGCCAGCAGCTTGCTAGGGGGAGACACCGGGGAGCTGTTTTTT.

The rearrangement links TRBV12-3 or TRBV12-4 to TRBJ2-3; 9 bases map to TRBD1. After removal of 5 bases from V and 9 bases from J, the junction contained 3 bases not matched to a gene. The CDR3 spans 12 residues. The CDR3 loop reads CASSTTGGTQYF. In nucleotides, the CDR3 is TGTGCCAGCAGTACCACAGGGGGCACGCAGTATTTT.

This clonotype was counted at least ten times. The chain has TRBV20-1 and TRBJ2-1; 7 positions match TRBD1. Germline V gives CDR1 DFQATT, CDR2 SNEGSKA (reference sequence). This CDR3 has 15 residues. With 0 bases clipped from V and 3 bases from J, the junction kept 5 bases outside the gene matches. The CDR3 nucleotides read TGCAGTGCTAGAGATTTGACAGGGTACTACAATGAGCAGTTCTTC. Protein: CSARDLTGYYNEQFF.

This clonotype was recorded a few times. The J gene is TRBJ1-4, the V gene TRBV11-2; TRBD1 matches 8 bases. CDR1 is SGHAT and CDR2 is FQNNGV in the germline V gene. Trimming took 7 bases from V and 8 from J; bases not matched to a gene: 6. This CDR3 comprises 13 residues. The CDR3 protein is CASTATGAEKLFF. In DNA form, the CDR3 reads TGTGCCAGCACCGCGACAGGGGCAGAAAAACTGTTTTTT. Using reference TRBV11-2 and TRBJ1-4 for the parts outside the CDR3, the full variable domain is EAGVAQSPRYKIIEKRQSVAFWCNPISGHATLYWYQQILGQGPKLLIQFQNNGVVDDSQLPKDRFSAERLKGVDSTLKIQPAKLEDSAVYLCASTATGAEKLFFGSGTQLSVL.

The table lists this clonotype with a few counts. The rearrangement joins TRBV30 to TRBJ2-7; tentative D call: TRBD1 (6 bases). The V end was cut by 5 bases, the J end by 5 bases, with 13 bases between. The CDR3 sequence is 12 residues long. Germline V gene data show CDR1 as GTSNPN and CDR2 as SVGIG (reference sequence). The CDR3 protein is CAWAAQGNEQYF. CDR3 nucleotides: TGTGCCTGGGCGGCGCAGGGGAACGAGCAGTACTTC.

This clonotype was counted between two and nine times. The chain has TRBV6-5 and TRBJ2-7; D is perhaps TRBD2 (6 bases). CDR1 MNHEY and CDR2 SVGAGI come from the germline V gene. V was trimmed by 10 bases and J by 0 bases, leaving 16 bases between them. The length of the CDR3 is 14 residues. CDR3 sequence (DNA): TGTGCCACCCACGCCCCCGGGAGCTCCTACGAGCAGTACTTC. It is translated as CATHAPGSSYEQYF.

In DNA form, the CDR3 reads TGTGCCAGCAGGCCGGGGGGGAACACCGGGGAGCTGTTTTTT. Protein: CASRPGGNTGELFF. This rearrangement joins TRBV6-5 to TRBJ2-2; 7 bases line up with TRBD2. This CDR3 comprises 14 residues. Germline loops: CDR1 MNHEY, CDR2 SVGAGI. J lost 1 base, V lost 6 bases, and 2 bases had no gene match.

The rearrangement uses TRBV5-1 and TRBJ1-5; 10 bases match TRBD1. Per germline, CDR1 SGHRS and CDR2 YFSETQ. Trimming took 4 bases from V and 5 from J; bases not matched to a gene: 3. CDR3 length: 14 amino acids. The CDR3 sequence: CASSIGTGDQPQHF. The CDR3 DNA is TGCGCCAGCAGCATAGGGACAGGGGATCAGCCCCAGCATTTT.

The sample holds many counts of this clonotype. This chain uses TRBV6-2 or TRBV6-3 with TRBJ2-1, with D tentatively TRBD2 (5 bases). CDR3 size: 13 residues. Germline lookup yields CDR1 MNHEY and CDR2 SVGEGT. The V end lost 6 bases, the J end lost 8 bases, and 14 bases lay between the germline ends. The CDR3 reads CASSRRAAHEQFF. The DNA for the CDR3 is TGTGCCAGCAGCCGGCGAGCGGCCCATGAGCAGTTCTTC.

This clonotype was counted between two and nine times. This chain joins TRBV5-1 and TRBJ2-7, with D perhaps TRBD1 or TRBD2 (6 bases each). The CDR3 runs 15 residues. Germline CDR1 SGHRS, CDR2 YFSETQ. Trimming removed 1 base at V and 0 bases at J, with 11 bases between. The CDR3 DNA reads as TGCGCCAGCAGCTTGTCGGGGGCCAGCTCCTACGAGCAGTACTTC. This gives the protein CASSLSGASSYEQYF.